This T cell receptor (beta chain) was observed in a study of T cell changes during pregnancy in multiple sclerosis. Sequencing was performed with immunoSEQ multiplex PCR; in TCRdb, only in-frame clones are kept and a portion is missing. The table lists over 100,000 clones, about 94% of them singletons. The sequences come from peripheral blood, collected in the third trimester of pregnancy. This clonotype was sampled from a female donor with multiple sclerosis, enrolled in a pregnancy study.

For the CDR3, the DNA is TGCGCCAGCAGCTCCCTACAGGTCCAGGAGACCCAGTACTTC. This translates into CASSSLQVQETQYF. The V gene is TRBV5-1, the J gene TRBJ2-5, with a tentative D call TRBD1 (5 bases). V shed 3 bases and J shed 5 bases, with 14 bases lying between them. The CDR3 sequence is 14 residues long. Germline CDR1 and CDR2: SGHRS and YFSETQ. The full variable domain, rest sourced from reference TRBV5-1 and TRBJ2-5, is KAGVTQTPRYLIKTRGQQVTLSCSPISGHRSVSWYQQTPGQGLQFLFEYFSETQRNKGNFPGRFSGRQFSNSRSEMNVSTLELGDSALYLCASSSLQVQETQYFGPGTRLLVL.